This T cell receptor (beta chain) was identified in a study of blood T cell repertoires in COVID-19. Assay: immunoSEQ multiplex PCR; the TCRdb copy retains only in-frame clones and omits some. The sample gives 200,000 to 300,000 clones, about 91% of which show up once; around 1.2% is in the top ten. Germline CDR1 reads MNHEY; CDR2 reads SMNVEV (reference sequence). The CDR3 consists of 15 residues. J was trimmed by 9 bases and V by 7 bases; bases with no gene match: 13. The specimen was PBMCs or T cells enriched from blood (not recorded which). The chain joins TRBV27 to TRBJ2-5; TRBD2 aligns across 11 bases. The receptor's source is a woman aged 40 to 50 with acute COVID-19. The DNA of the CDR3 is TGTGCCAGCACCGTTCGGCTAGCGGGAGGCGGCCCCCAGTACTTC. Translating gives CASTVRLAGGGPQYF.